The rows below give T cell receptor beta chains drawn from one sample of a study of spatial heterogeneity in lung cancer. TCRdb analysed the 5' RACE reads with MiXCR anew, one entry per CDR3 protein. This repertoire shows more than 75,000 distinct CDR3 sequences, approximately 19% found once; its top ten account for about a fifth. The specimen was PBMCs, collected at follow-up. These receptors were taken from a male donor with early-stage non-small cell lung cancer. CDR3s include the opening cysteine and the closing phenylalanine or tryptophan. A D gene is named only where the DNA matches it firmly. Clone size is given for some rows only: seen once, a few or many times, or a class if the clone is expanded.

J	size	V	D	CDR3	DNA
TRBJ2-1	.	TRBV24-1	.	CATSDSVATSYNEQFF	TGTGCCACCAGTGATTCAGTCGCGACTTCCTACAATGAGCAGTTCTTC
TRBJ2-5	few	TRBV14	TRBD2	CASSQSWRGTGETQYF	TGTGCCAGCAGCCAATCCTGGCGGGGGACGGGGGAGACCCAGTACTTC
TRBJ2-2	.	TRBV19	TRBD1	CASRGQGGGELFF	TGTGCCAGTAGGGGACAGGGCGGCGGGGAGCTGTTTTTT
TRBJ1-3	.	TRBV4-3	.	CASSQDLGRNTIYF	TGCGCCAGCAGCCAAGATTTAGGGAGGAACACCATATATTTT
TRBJ1-2	.	TRBV9	TRBD1	CASSLQTGGFRNYGYTF	TGTGCCAGCAGCCTACAGACAGGGGGCTTTAGAAACTATGGCTACACCTTC
TRBJ2-2	many	TRBV29-1	TRBD1	CSVLGQASNTGELFF	TGCAGCGTTCTAGGACAGGCGTCGAACACCGGGGAGCTGTTTTTT
TRBJ2-5	many	TRBV5-6	.	CASMGGKTQYF	TGTGCCAGCATGGGCGGGAAGACCCAGTACTTC
TRBJ1-2	few	TRBV18	.	CASSRLDSLLGTF	TGTGCCAGCTCCCGATTAGACTCTCTTTTGGGAACCTTC
TRBJ2-2	.	TRBV27	.	CASKRFPPNTGELFF	TGTGCCAGCAAGAGATTTCCACCGAACACCGGGGAGCTGTTTTTT
TRBJ1-1	.	TRBV11-1	.	CASSLEGGLGTEAFF	TGTGCCAGCAGCTTAGAGGGGGGCCTGGGCACTGAAGCTTTCTTT
TRBJ2-3	.	TRBV24-1	.	CATSDSAEITDTQYF	TGTGCCACCAGTGATTCGGCGGAGATCACAGATACGCAGTATTTT
TRBJ2-3	many	TRBV19	TRBD2	CASSPGLAERTDTQYF	TGTGCCAGTAGCCCCGGACTAGCGGAGCGCACAGATACGCAGTATTTT
TRBJ1-5	few	TRBV6-1	.	CASSDVRRLKPQHF	TGTGCCAGCAGTGATGTGCGCCGCTTGAAGCCCCAGCATTTT
TRBJ2-1	few	TRBV3-1	TRBD1	CASSSPRTGTSNEQFF	TGTGCCAGCAGCTCCCCCCGGACAGGGACCTCTAATGAGCAGTTCTTC
TRBJ2-3	.	TRBV10-1	TRBD2	CASSLAGGTDTQYF	TGTGCCAGCAGCTTAGCGGGGGGCACAGATACGCAGTATTTT
TRBJ1-1	.	TRBV12-3/TRBV12-4	.	CASSRRDSNAYTEAFF	TGTGCCAGCAGCCGACGGGACTCCAACGCGTACACTGAAGCTTTCTTT
TRBJ1-2	many	TRBV14	.	CASSQVVGQDYGYTF	TGTGCCAGCAGCCAAGTGGTAGGGCAAGACTATGGCTACACCTTC
TRBJ2-3	many	TRBV28	TRBD1	CASSLRGTGGLGTDTQYF	TGTGCCAGCAGTTTGCGCGGGACAGGGGGACTTGGCACAGATACGCAGTATTTT
TRBJ2-1	few	TRBV24-1	TRBD2	CATGGYERETVEQFF	TGTGCCACCGGTGGGTACGAGCGGGAGACAGTTGAGCAGTTCTTC
TRBJ2-2	.	TRBV20-1	TRBD1	CSASGDRGTGELFF	TGCAGTGCTAGTGGGGACAGGGGCACCGGGGAGCTGTTTTTT
TRBJ2-2	.	TRBV20-1	TRBD2	CSARREVTGELFF	TGCAGTGCTCGGCGGGAGGTCACCGGGGAGCTGTTTTTT
TRBJ2-3	.	TRBV5-4	.	CASSWGSGTDTQYF	TGTGCCAGCAGTTGGGGCAGCGGCACAGATACGCAGTATTTT
TRBJ1-6	many	TRBV30	.	CAWILPGPTSRNSPLHF	TGTGCCTGGATTCTTCCCGGACCTACCTCCCGTAATTCACCCCTCCACTTT
TRBJ1-1	many	TRBV5-5	TRBD1	CASSTNPTGLNTEAFF	TGTGCCAGCAGCACAAATCCGACAGGGTTGAACACTGAAGCTTTCTTT
TRBJ1-2	.	TRBV12-3/TRBV12-4	.	CASSLSGMNYGYTF	TGTGCCAGCAGTTTAAGCGGGATGAACTATGGCTACACCTTC
TRBJ2-1	few	TRBV20-1	.	CSARLLSHEQFF	TGCAGTGCTAGACTCCTATCCCATGAGCAGTTCTTC
TRBJ2-3	few	TRBV5-1	.	CASSFGQISTDTQYF	TGCGCCAGCAGCTTCGGACAGATTAGCACAGATACGCAGTATTTT
TRBJ1-1	many	TRBV12-3/TRBV12-4	.	CASSLNGYEAFF	TGTGCCAGCAGTTTGAACGGTTATGAAGCTTTCTTT
TRBJ1-5	.	TRBV30	TRBD1	CAWSKGRDRGPSYQPQHF	TGTGCCTGGAGTAAAGGCCGAGACAGGGGGCCTTCATATCAGCCCCAGCATTTT
TRBJ2-1	many	TRBV7-2	TRBD2	CASSSSGGYNEQFF	TGTGCCAGCAGCTCGAGCGGGGGGTACAATGAGCAGTTCTTC
TRBJ2-3	few	TRBV3-1	.	CASSQDGAGGDTQYF	TGTGCCAGCAGCCAAGATGGAGCAGGAGGAGATACGCAGTATTTT
TRBJ1-3	few	TRBV6-5	.	CASRGGTAGNTIYF	TGTGCCAGCAGAGGTGGGACGGCTGGAAACACCATATATTTT
TRBJ2-7	.	TRBV7-8	.	CASNPTGTDYEQYF	TGTGCCAGCAACCCAACGGGGACGGATTACGAGCAGTACTTC
TRBJ1-1	many	TRBV30	.	CAWTDTGRGIQNTEAFF	TGTGCCTGGACCGACACAGGCAGAGGGATTCAAAACACTGAAGCTTTCTTT
TRBJ1-4	few	TRBV18	TRBD1	CASSRQGSNEKLFF	TGTGCCAGCTCAAGACAGGGCTCTAATGAAAAACTGTTTTTT
TRBJ2-4	many	TRBV20-1	TRBD2	CSARESGLEYIQYF	TGCAGTGCTAGAGAATCCGGACTAGAGTACATTCAGTACTTC
TRBJ1-1	.	TRBV28	.	CASSLSRAGRVLYNTEAFF	TGTGCCAGCAGTTTGTCTAGGGCGGGTAGAGTACTATATAACACTGAAGCTTTCTTT
TRBJ1-1	.	TRBV12-3/TRBV12-4	.	CASSPMGPRVVAFF	TGTGCCAGCAGTCCGATGGGACCCAGGGTTGTAGCTTTCTTT
TRBJ2-2	few	TRBV7-9	.	CASSSPGPGELFF	TGTGCCAGCAGCTCCCCCGGGCCCGGGGAGCTGTTTTTT
TRBJ2-3	.	TRBV29-1	TRBD2	CSALLAGPTDTQYF	TGCAGCGCCCTACTAGCGGGGCCCACAGATACGCAGTATTTT
TRBJ2-5	medium-sized	TRBV20-1	.	CSGQLEETQYF	TGCAGTGGACAGTTAGAAGAGACCCAGTACTTC
TRBJ2-5	.	TRBV12-3/TRBV12-4	TRBD2	CASSPGLADWYQETQYF	TGTGCCAGCAGCCCAGGACTAGCGGACTGGTACCAAGAGACCCAGTACTTC
TRBJ1-2	many	TRBV29-1	.	CSVDSVNGYTF	TGCAGCGTTGACTCCGTTAATGGCTACACCTTC
TRBJ2-1	few	TRBV29-1	.	CSAPRQNNEQFF	TGCAGCGCCCCGAGGCAGAACAATGAGCAGTTCTTC
TRBJ2-1	.	TRBV19	.	CASSIDRLYYNEQFF	TGTGCCAGTAGTATAGATCGACTTTACTACAATGAGCAGTTCTTC
TRBJ1-1	few	TRBV6-1	TRBD1	CASSERAGGALGTEAFF	TGTGCCAGCAGTGAAAGGGCAGGGGGCGCTTTGGGCACTGAAGCTTTCTTT
TRBJ2-3	few	TRBV29-1	.	CSVAVKSSTDTQYF	TGCAGCGTTGCCGTTAAATCTAGCACAGATACGCAGTATTTT
TRBJ2-1	few	TRBV7-2	TRBD2	CASSRLADKYNEQFF	TGTGCCAGCAGCAGACTAGCGGATAAATACAATGAGCAGTTCTTC
TRBJ2-3	.	TRBV24-1	TRBD1	CATSDLRQGTSTDTQYF	TGTGCCACCAGTGATTTAAGACAGGGGACTAGCACAGATACGCAGTATTTT
TRBJ2-3	.	TRBV18	.	CASSPRPGLTDTQYF	TGTGCCAGCTCACCCCGACCGGGACTCACAGATACGCAGTATTTT
TRBJ2-7	.	TRBV6-5	.	CASSFSRLTYEQYF	TGTGCCAGCAGTTTCTCCCGCCTGACTTACGAGCAGTACTTC
TRBJ1-4	.	TRBV4-3	.	CASSQLNGGYEEKLFF	TGCGCCAGCAGCCAGTTAAACGGGGGGTATGAGGAAAAACTGTTTTTT
TRBJ2-3	.	TRBV24-1	TRBD2	CATSDLTSGDLTDTQYF	TGTGCCACCAGTGATCTGACTAGCGGGGACCTCACAGATACGCAGTATTTT
TRBJ1-2	.	TRBV7-2	.	CASSFRDSNGYTF	TGTGCCAGCAGCTTCCGGGACTCCAATGGCTACACCTTC
TRBJ2-2	.	TRBV11-2	.	CASSQDQNTGELFF	TGTGCCAGCAGCCAGGACCAGAACACCGGGGAGCTGTTTTTT
TRBJ2-3	few	TRBV11-2	TRBD1	CASSFNRGGDTQYF	TGTGCCAGCAGCTTCAACAGGGGCGGAGATACGCAGTATTTT
TRBJ2-4	.	TRBV20-1	.	CSASHGGVTKNIQYF	TGCAGTGCTAGTCATGGGGGAGTTACCAAAAACATTCAGTACTTC
TRBJ1-5	many	TRBV9	.	CASSLGLGNQPQHF	TGTGCCAGCAGCCTTGGACTTGGCAATCAGCCCCAGCATTTT